The rows below give T cell receptor beta chains drawn from one sample of a study of T cell responses to AZD1222 COVID-19 vaccine. TCRdb's copy holds only in-frame clones and misses some; the assay was immunoSEQ multiplex PCR. Among under 300,000 clones listed, 90% to 95% were seen once. The sample was peripheral blood, taken on day 0 of AZD1222 vaccination. The origin of the receptors is an adult in good health. CDR3s include the opening cysteine and the closing phenylalanine or tryptophan. A D gene is named only where the DNA matches it firmly. Not every row has a clone size; where given, it reads once, few, many or a size class.

D	length	size	V	J	DNA	CDR3
TRBD1	15	NA	TRBV5-4	TRBJ1-2	TGTGCCAGCAGCTTGGCCGGTCAGGGGGCGAGGGGCTACACCTTC	CASSLAGQGARGYTF
NA	12	once	TRBV7-3	TRBJ2-7	TGTGCCAGCAGCCCCCTTTACTACGAGCAGTACTTC	CASSPLYYEQYF
NA	14	NA	TRBV19	TRBJ1-1	TGTGCCAGTAGTATTACAGGGCCGAACACTGAAGCTTTCTTT	CASSITGPNTEAFF
NA	13	NA	TRBV24-1	TRBJ1-1	TGTGCCACCCCTCTGCTTGGGGCCACTGAAGCTTTCTTT	CATPLLGATEAFF
NA	16	NA	TRBV3-1/TRBV3-2	TRBJ2-5	TGTGCCAGCAGCCAAGTGCGGGGACAAGGCCTGGAGACCCAGTACTTC	CASSQVRGQGLETQYF
NA	12	once	TRBV20-1	TRBJ1-2	TGCAGTGCTAGTCAGGGAGACTATGGCTACACCTTC	CSASQGDYGYTF
NA	16	NA	TRBV6-6	TRBJ2-7	TGTGCCAGCAGTTACGGGGCCCAGGGATCCTCCTACGAGCAGTACTTC	CASSYGAQGSSYEQYF
NA	14	once	TRBV28	TRBJ2-7	TGTGCCAGCAGTTTACTAGGTCTCGGTGGCGAGCAGTACTTC	CASSLLGLGGEQYF
TRBD2	15	NA	TRBV7-2	TRBJ2-1	TGTGCCAGCAGCGCCGGACTAGCGGGGAACAATGAGCAGTTCTTC	CASSAGLAGNNEQFF
NA	13	once	TRBV19	TRBJ2-7	TGTGCCAGTAGGAGCTCGGACCGCTACGAGCAGTACTTC	CASRSSDRYEQYF
NA	18	NA	TRBV12-1	TRBJ2-3	TGTGCCAGCAGCCATAGCGGGAGCGACGCACGCGGCACAGATACGCAGTATTTT	CASSHSGSDARGTDTQYF
NA	13	once	TRBV9	TRBJ1-2	TGTGCCAGCAGCCCCCAGGTAGAAGCCAGACACACCTTC	CASSPQVEARHTF
NA	13	NA	TRBV28	TRBJ2-5	TGTGCCAGCAGTCCTTCAGGCGGGGAGACCCAGTACTTC	CASSPSGGETQYF
TRBD2	17	few	TRBV9	TRBJ2-5	TGTGCCAGCAGCGTGAGCCTAGCGGCGGGGCAACGAGAGACCCAGTACTTC	CASSVSLAAGQRETQYF
TRBD1	15	NA	TRBV7-8	TRBJ2-7	TGTGCCAGCAGCTTAGTTGGGACAGGGGTCTACGAGCAGTACTTC	CASSLVGTGVYEQYF
NA	13	NA	TRBV5-5	TRBJ1-2	TGTGCCAGCAGCTCACGGCAAGCGCGTGGCTACACCTTC	CASSSRQARGYTF
NA	14	NA	TRBV7-2	TRBJ1-2	TGTGCCAGCAGCCGGGGAGCCGCTAACTATGGCTACACCTTC	CASSRGAANYGYTF
TRBD1	15	NA	TRBV11-3	TRBJ1-1	TGTGCCAGCAGCTTCGGACAGGGGGCGAACACTGAAGCTTTCTTT	CASSFGQGANTEAFF
TRBD1	14	NA	TRBV15	TRBJ2-7	TGTGCCACCAGCAGAGAACGGACAGGCTACGAGCAGTACTTC	CATSRERTGYEQYF
NA	13	NA	TRBV28	TRBJ1-5	TGTGCCAGCAGTTTAACCGGGGGTCAGCCCCAGCATTTT	CASSLTGGQPQHF
TRBD1	13	NA	TRBV28	TRBJ2-3	TGTGCCAGCGGACAGGTTTCCCCAGATACGCAGTATTTT	CASGQVSPDTQYF
TRBD1	15	NA	TRBV4-1	TRBJ1-4	TGCGCCAGCAGCCGGTCAGGGGGCACTAATGAAAAACTGTTTTTT	CASSRSGGTNEKLFF